The sample holds one count of the clone carrying this TCR beta chain. The target antigen is unknown. These data are taken from a study of cytomegalovirus exposure and HLA in healthy donors. Study-wide results and caveats: V- and J-gene trimming of TCR beta was linked (in a later analysis) to a missense DCLRE1C variant. Later analysis showed most CMV-associated TCR beta chains appearing HLA-restricted.

Primers included in the PCR were 60 Vbeta and 13 Jbeta primers. Sequencing used immunoSEQ multiplex PCR; TCRdb keeps in-frame clones, though not all of them. The repertoire holds under 120,000 clones, around 60% seen once, with approximately 3.8% in the top ten. The V end was cut by 7 bases, the J end by 6 bases, with 14 bases between. CDR3 length: 13 residues. Germline-derived CDR1 and CDR2 are SGHTA and FQGNSA. The sequence came from a man aged 30 to 39 in good health and CMV-seropositive. Sequenced: PBMCs. This chain joins TRBV7-2 and TRBJ2-3; the D gene is possibly TRBD2 (5 bases). The CDR3 coding sequence is TGTGCCAGCACCCCGGAGCGGTCCGATACGCAGTATTTT. The encoded protein is CASTPERSDTQYF.